Sequencing of this T cell receptor beta chain was carried out in a study of blood T cell repertoires in COVID-19. This table comes from immunoSEQ multiplex PCR, and its TCRdb copy is limited to in-frame clones, with some not included. Of about 170,000 clones in the sample, roughly 84% were seen once. This CDR3 spans 15 amino acids. The germline CDR1 and CDR2 sequences are KGHSH and LQKENI. V shed 6 bases and J shed 3 bases, with 17 bases lying between them. The receptor was isolated from a man aged 65 to 85 with active or convalescent COVID-19. The sample was peripheral blood. V and J are TRBV18 and TRBJ1-1; D is uncertain. CDR3 sequence reads: CASSPISGADTEAFF. CDR3 sequence (DNA): TGTGCCAGCTCCCCCATCAGCGGAGCGGACACTGAAGCTTTCTTT.